This entry lists 17 T cell receptor beta chains sequenced from one sample in a study of IL-17A CD8 T cells in psoriatic arthritis synovium. The synovial fluid came from psoriatic arthritis joints with active inflammation. Using immunoSEQ multiplex PCR, the repertoire was profiled, and TCRdb retains in-frame clones only, with some absent. The data hold some 2,200 clones, with under 75% observed a single time. What was sequenced was memory CD8+ T cells from synovial fluid. Noted subset: bulk memory CD8+ T cells (CD45RA-CD27+/- and CD45RA+CD27-). All receptors come from a human donor with psoriatic arthritis.

V is TRBV2 and J is TRBJ2-7; 8 bases are a match to TRBD2. V gave up 7 bases and J gave up 1 base; unmatched junction bases: 6. Germline V gives CDR1 SNHLY, CDR2 FYNNEI. This CDR3 has 14 residues. CDR3 coding DNA: TGTGCCAGCAAAGACAGCGGGAGTTCCTACGAGCAGTACTTC. Protein product: CASKDSGSSYEQYF.

This chain links TRBV11-2 with TRBJ2-1, with D unresolved. CDR3 size: 12 residues. V was pared by 1 base and J by 9 bases, with 7 bases between. CDR1 SGHAT and CDR2 FQNNGV come from the germline V gene. In DNA, the CDR3 is TGTGCCAGCAGCTTAGGTATGAGTGAGCAGTTCTTC. Protein product: CASSLGMSEQFF. Supplemented by reference TRBV11-2 and TRBJ2-1, the full variable domain reads EAGVAQSPRYKIIEKRQSVAFWCNPISGHATLYWYQQILGQGPKLLIQFQNNGVVDDSQLPKDRFSAERLKGVDSTLKIQPAKLEDSAVYLCASSLGMSEQFFGPGTRLTVL.

The genes are TRBV18 and TRBJ1-4; a weak D match, TRBD1 (5 bases). This CDR3 spans 17 amino acids. The germline V gene encodes CDR1 KGHSH and CDR2 LQKENI. V lost 2 bases to trimming and J lost 7 bases, with 20 bases between them. This chain's CDR3 is CASSPIAYRFASEKLFF. The CDR3 region has the DNA TGTGCCAGCTCACCAATTGCATACAGGTTCGCTAGTGAAAAACTGTTTTTT.

The genes are TRBV4-2 and TRBJ1-1; D is unclear. Germline CDR1 reads LGHNA; CDR2 reads YNFKEQ. Trimming left V 1 base short and J 0 bases short, with 6 bases between. This CDR3 region has 14 residues. CDR3: CASSQGSMNTEAFF. CDR3 DNA: TGTGCCAGCAGCCAAGGCAGCATGAACACTGAAGCTTTCTTT.

This clone has just one count. CDR3 sequence: CASSLTSSSYEQYF. The DNA of the CDR3 is TGTGCCAGCAGCCTAACTAGTAGCTCCTACGAGCAGTACTTC. The chain joins TRBV9 to TRBJ2-7; D might be TRBD2 (5 bases). Germline assignment: CDR1 SGDLS and CDR2 YYNGEE. This CDR3 is 14 amino acids long. Trimming cost V 4 bases and J 0 bases, with 11 bases left between them.

This clone was picked up one time. The rearrangement links TRBV30 to TRBJ2-7; 12 nucleotides match TRBD2. The CDR3 length is 20 residues. Germline V gene data show CDR1 as GTSNPN and CDR2 as SVGIG (reference sequence). V dropped 0 bases and J dropped 2; count of bases not matched to a gene: 17. The CDR3 bases are TGTGCCTGGAGTGTAACGGGACAGGAGAGGACTAGCGGGAAGACCTACGAGCAGTACGTC. This sequence encodes CAWSVTGQERTSGKTYEQYV.

This chain connects TRBV18 to TRBJ2-1; 8 bases are shared with TRBD2. Germline V CDR1 and CDR2: KGHSH, LQKENI. Trimming cost V 2 bases and J 3 bases; bases outside gene matches: 9. The CDR3 runs to 17 residues. CDR3 nucleotides: TGTGCCAGCTCACCAACGCCGGGACTAGATTACTACAATGAGCAGTTCTTC. This gives the protein CASSPTPGLDYYNEQFF.

The chain couples TRBV5-6 to TRBJ2-6; 7 positions agree with TRBD1. The germline CDR1 and CDR2 sequences are SGHDT and YYEEEE. Losses at the gene ends were 0 bases for V and 11 bases for J; bases not matched to a gene: 5. The CDR3 runs to 14 residues. CDR3 loop: CASSLGDSRHVLTF. The CDR3 nucleotides are TGTGCCAGCAGCTTGGGGGACAGCCGACACGTCCTGACTTTC.

V and J are TRBV13 and TRBJ2-2, with TRBD1 identical over 10 bases. Germline-derived CDR1 and CDR2 are PRHDT and FYEKMQ (reference sequence). The CDR3 covers 16 residues. Unmatched junction bases numbered 7, after V lost 5 bases and J lost 4 bases. CDR3: CASSPAGQGITGELFF. CDR3 sequence (DNA): TGTGCCAGCAGCCCCGCGGGACAGGGGATCACCGGGGAGCTGTTTTTT. The full variable domain, its missing parts supplied by reference TRBV13 and TRBJ2-2, is AAGVIQSPRHLIKEKRETATLKCYPIPRHDTVYWYQQGPGQDPQFLISFYEKMQSDKGSIPDRFSAQQFSDYHSELNMSSLELGDSALYFCASSPAGQGITGELFFGEGSRLTVL.

The chain employs TRBV4-1 and TRBJ2-1; 10 bases fit TRBD2. The germline gives CDR1 MGHRA, CDR2 YSYEKL. The CDR3 loop spans 15 amino acids. The J segment lost 9 bases and the V segment lost 0 bases, leaving 5 bases of the junction unmatched. The CDR3 DNA reads TGCGCCAGCAGCCAAGAGGCTAGCGGGAGTCTTGAGCAGTTCTTC. Translating it yields CASSQEASGSLEQFF.

The chain is built from TRBV19 and TRBJ2-7; no clear D gene. There are 15 residues in the CDR3. Trimming left V 3 bases short and J 3 bases short, with 15 bases between. Germline V CDR1 and CDR2: LNHDA, SQIVND (reference sequence). The CDR3 nucleotides are TGTGCCAGTAGTATGGGTATTCAATCCTTCTACGAGCAGTACTTC. Protein: CASSMGIQSFYEQYF.

This rearrangement joins TRBV27 to TRBJ2-7; D may be TRBD1 or TRBD2 (5 bases each). This CDR3 is 16 amino acids long. CDR1 MNHEY and CDR2 SMNVEV come from the germline V gene (reference sequence). The V end was cut by 3 bases, the J end by 5 bases, with 20 bases between. The CDR3 spells CASSFHSSGTADEQYF. Here the CDR3 DNA reads TGTGCCAGCAGTTTCCACTCTTCCGGGACCGCCGACGAGCAGTACTTC.

V and J are TRBV30 and TRBJ1-2; D not certain. The CDR3 runs to 13 residues. The V gene's germline CDR1 is GTSNPN and CDR2 SVGIG (reference sequence). V gave up 0 bases and J gave up 3 bases, with 8 bases separating them. This CDR3 is CAWSVGFDYGYTF. In nucleotides, the CDR3 is TGTGCCTGGAGTGTAGGGTTTGACTATGGCTACACCTTC.

This chain joins TRBV5-8 and TRBJ2-6; 7 positions agree with TRBD1. The length of the CDR3 is 14 residues. CDR1 is SGHTS, CDR2 YDEGEE, per germline. Trimming took 0 bases from V and 11 from J; bases not matched to a gene: 5. The CDR3 region has the DNA TGTGCCAGCAGCTTGGGGGACAGCCGACACGTCCTGACTTTC. This sequence encodes CASSLGDSRHVLTF. The variable domain in full, with the rest retrieved from reference TRBV5-8 and TRBJ2-6, is EAGVTQSPTHLIKTRGQQATLRCSPISGHTSVYWYQQALGLGLQFLLWYDEGEERNRGNFPPRFSGRQFPNYSSELNVNALELEDSALYLCASSLGDSRHVLTFGAGSRLTVL.

The DNA for the CDR3 is TGTGCCACCGGGACAGTATCCTCTGGGGCCAACGTCCTGACTTTC. As protein: CATGTVSSGANVLTF. The V gene is TRBV6-1, the J gene TRBJ2-6; 7 bases match TRBD1. The CDR3 is made up of 15 amino acids. V lost 10 bases, J lost 0 bases, and 6 bases stayed unmatched. CDR1 and CDR2 (germline): MNHNS, SASEGT.

This clone was seen more than once but under ten times. The V and J genes are TRBV13 and TRBJ1-2, with D uncertain. Germline V CDR1 and CDR2: PRHDT, FYEKMQ (reference sequence). The CDR3 sequence is 16 residues long. The V gene lost 5 bases and the J gene lost 1 base, with 17 bases spanning the gap. The CDR3 DNA is TGTGCCAGCAGCCTGGGGTCAGGCGGCGGTAACTATGGCTACACCTTC. Its protein product is CASSLGSGGGNYGYTF.

The gene calls are TRBV21-1 and TRBJ1-3. TRBV21-1 is termed a pseudogene. The CDR3 runs to 15 residues. CDR3 residues: CASSKRNRIGNTIYF. The CDR3, as DNA: TGTGCCAGCAGCAAAAGAAACCGAATCGGAAACACCATATATTTT.